The 28 T cell receptor beta chains below were found in one sample sequenced in a study of blood T cell repertoires in COVID-19. The repertoire was sequenced with immunoSEQ multiplex PCR; TCRdb's copy has only in-frame clones and lacks some. The table lists 400,000 to 450,000 clones, 90% of them singletons. Material for sequencing was PBMCs or T cells enriched from blood (not recorded which). These receptor sequences come from a young man who had recovered from COVID-19.

In nucleotides, the CDR3 is TGTGCCAGCAGCTCCGGTGGGACTAGCTCCAATGAGCAGTTCTTC. Translated: CASSSGGTSSNEQFF. The chain is built from TRBV7-3 and TRBJ2-1; 9 bases agree with TRBD2. The CDR3 length is 15 residues. V lost 4 bases and J lost 6; bases outside the gene matches: 7. Germline V gene lookup returns CDR1 SGHTA and CDR2 FQGTGA. Full variable domain (rest looked up from reference TRBV7-3 and TRBJ2-1): GAGVSQTPSNKVTEKGKYVELRCDPISGHTALYWYRQSLGQGPEFLIYFQGTGAADDSGLPNDRFFAVRPEGSVSTLKIQRTERGDSAVYLCASSSGGTSSNEQFFGPGTRLTVL.

V is TRBV24-1 and J is TRBJ2-1; 14 bases are a match to TRBD2. The germline CDR1 and CDR2 sequences are KGHDR and SFDVKD. The CDR3 has 18 amino acids. The trim removed 3 bases at V and 0 bases at J, leaving 3 bases unmatched. CDR3 residues: CATSDRTSGRSSYNEQFF. CDR3 DNA: TGTGCCACCAGTGATCGGACTAGCGGGAGGAGCTCCTACAATGAGCAGTTCTTC.

This chain links TRBV7-9 with TRBJ2-1, with 7 positions matching TRBD1. This CDR3 is 15 amino acids long. V lost 5 bases to trimming and J lost 6 bases; unmatched junction nucleotides: 10. Germline CDR1 is SEHNR and CDR2 is FQNEAQ (reference sequence). The CDR3 coding sequence is TGTGCCAGCAGCCCGGAGACAGGGAGTATCAATGAGCAGTTCTTC. Protein: CASSPETGSINEQFF.

Concerning this clone: Compared with germline, one end of the junction differs, possibly owing to a read error. The J gene is TRBJ2-7, the V gene TRBV28; TRBD1 is a possible D gene (5 bases). The germline V gene encodes CDR1 MDHEN and CDR2 SYDVKM. The CDR3 loop spans 12 amino acids. This CDR3 is CASSLKRTGVNF. The CDR3 coding sequence is TGTGCCAGCAGTTTAAAACGAACAGGTGTGAACTTC.

This chain connects TRBV7-4 to TRBJ2-3; 12 nucleotides line up with TRBD2. V dropped 0 bases and J dropped 1; count of bases not matched to a gene: 14. The CDR3 runs to 21 residues. Germline-derived CDR1 and CDR2 are SGHVT and SQSDAQ. The chain's CDR3 is CASSLALGLAGGPGRTDTQYF. CDR3 nucleotides: TGTGCCAGCAGCTTAGCGCTCGGGCTAGCGGGAGGGCCGGGTCGCACAGATACGCAGTATTTT.

This chain links TRBV28 with TRBJ1-2; D ambiguous. V was shortened by 6 bases and J by 3 bases, with 8 bases between the two germline ends. Germline V lookup: CDR1 MDHEN, CDR2 SYDVKM. This CDR3 spans 12 amino acids. This CDR3 is CASSTLDYGYTF. CDR3 nucleotide sequence: TGTGCCAGCAGCACGCTAGACTATGGCTACACCTTC.

This clone was seen many times. CDR3 protein: CASSWTGPRSTRSDTF. CDR3 nucleotide sequence: TGCGCCAGCAGCTGGACAGGACCACGGTCCACACGGAGCGACACCTTC. The V gene is TRBV5-1, the J gene TRBJ1-2; 7 nucleotides match TRBD1. The trim removed 3 bases at V and 12 bases at J, leaving 20 bases unmatched. CDR3 size: 16 residues. In germline, CDR1 is SGHRS, CDR2 YFSETQ.

The chain links TRBV5-5 to TRBJ2-7; no reliable D call. The V end lost 3 bases, the J end lost 2 bases, and 3 bases lay between the germline ends. Germline-derived CDR1 and CDR2 are SGHKS and YYEKEE (reference sequence). CDR3 length equals 11 residues. The CDR3 here is CASSSPYEQYF. CDR3 DNA sequence: TGTGCCAGCAGCTCTCCCTACGAGCAGTACTTC.

The chain joins TRBV5-4 to TRBJ1-4, with 12 bases aligning to TRBD1. CDR1 is SGHNT and CDR2 is YYREEE in the germline V gene (reference sequence). There are 18 residues in the CDR3. The J segment lost 10 bases and the V segment lost 4 bases, leaving 17 bases of the junction unmatched. CDR3 DNA: TGTGCCAGCAGCCGCTTCCCGGGACAGGGGGCAGTTGATAGAAAACTGTTTTTT. This sequence encodes CASSRFPGQGAVDRKLFF.

This clone was found once. The rearrangement links TRBV3-1 (or the pseudogene TRBV3-2) to TRBJ1-1; weak D call: TRBD1 (6 bases). V lost 1 base to trimming and J lost 12 bases, with 18 bases between them. Per the germline V gene, CDR1 is LGHDT and CDR2 is YNNKEL (reference sequence). This CDR3 region has 14 residues. CDR3 loop: CASSQGRGSSRTFF. The CDR3 bases are TGTGCCAGCAGCCAAGGCAGGGGATCATCGAGAACTTTCTTT.

The CDR3 nucleotides are TGTGCCAGCAGTTTGCTTCCTGGACAGGATGAAATGGGCTACACCTTC. Protein sequence: CASSLLPGQDEMGYTF. The rearrangement links TRBV27 to TRBJ1-2, with TRBD1 matching 7 bases. Germline V gene sequence: CDR1 MNHEY, CDR2 SMNVEV (reference sequence). After removal of 3 bases from V and 8 bases from J, the junction contained 15 bases not matched to a gene. The CDR3 is made up of 16 amino acids.

The chain is built from TRBV5-1 and TRBJ1-2, with TRBD1 matching over 8 bases. CDR1 and CDR2 (germline): SGHRS, YFSETQ. V lost 0 bases, J lost 5 bases, and 6 bases stayed unmatched. The CDR3 is 15 residues long. The CDR3 region is CASSLEAGGEYGYTF. CDR3 nucleotide sequence: TGCGCCAGCAGCTTGGAAGCAGGGGGCGAATATGGCTACACCTTC.

The gene calls are TRBV5-1 and TRBJ1-1; TRBD1 aligns across 7 bases. The V segment lost 4 bases and the J segment 7 bases; nucleotides outside the gene matches: 7. In germline, CDR1 is SGHRS, CDR2 YFSETQ. The CDR3 has 13 amino acids. The CDR3 loop reads CASSRGQKFEAFF. The DNA for the CDR3 is TGCGCCAGCAGCAGGGGACAGAAATTTGAAGCTTTCTTT. Complete variable domain (other parts from reference TRBV5-1 and TRBJ1-1): KAGVTQTPRYLIKTRGQQVTLSCSPISGHRSVSWYQQTPGQGLQFLFEYFSETQRNKGNFPGRFSGRQFSNSRSEMNVSTLELGDSALYLCASSRGQKFEAFFGQGTRLTVV.

This chain connects TRBV7-8 to TRBJ1-5; no firm D call. This CDR3 contains 15 residues. Between the trimmed V and J ends, which lost 1 base and 0 bases, there was a span of 7 bases. Germline V gene lookup returns CDR1 SGHVS and CDR2 FQNEAQ. CDR3: CASSLDLYSNQPQHF. CDR3 nucleotides: TGTGCCAGCAGCTTAGACTTGTATAGCAATCAGCCCCAGCATTTT.

This clone occurred a few times. This chain links TRBV3-1 (or the pseudogene TRBV3-2) with TRBJ2-2; D call uncertain. This CDR3 contains 13 residues. Germline lookup yields CDR1 LGHDT and CDR2 YNNKEL (reference sequence). V gave up 4 bases and J gave up 0 bases, with 3 bases separating them. The CDR3 loop reads CASSPSNTGELFF. The CDR3 nucleotides are TGTGCCAGCAGCCCTTCGAACACCGGGGAGCTGTTTTTT.

This clone was counted once. The chain links TRBV3-1 (or the pseudogene TRBV3-2) to TRBJ1-1; 7 bases line up with TRBD1. CDR1 is LGHDT, CDR2 YNNKEL, per germline (reference sequence). Germline trimming cut 1 base from V and 11 bases from J; bases unmatched to any gene: 10. The CDR3 loop spans 14 amino acids. The CDR3 protein is CASSQAYRGEAAFF. CDR3 bases: TGTGCCAGCAGCCAAGCGTACAGGGGAGAGGCGGCTTTCTTT.

This rearrangement joins TRBV27 to TRBJ2-1, with 7 bases matching TRBD1. The germline V gene has CDR1 MNHEY and CDR2 SMNVEV (reference sequence). This CDR3 is 15 amino acids long. After removal of 10 bases from V and 8 bases from J, the junction contained 17 bases not matched to a gene. This CDR3 is CATEGAKGLEYEQFF. The CDR3 DNA reads TGTGCCACCGAGGGGGCTAAAGGGTTGGAGTATGAGCAGTTCTTC.

The genes are TRBV11-1 and TRBJ1-2; a possible D gene is TRBD1 (6 bases). The CDR3 is made up of 13 amino acids. V was pared by 4 bases and J by 6 bases, with 12 bases between. The germline V gene encodes CDR1 SGHAT and CDR2 FQDESV (reference sequence). The CDR3 DNA sequence: TGTGCCAGCAGCTCGGCTTCAGGGGATGGCTACACCTTC. Protein: CASSSASGDGYTF.

The V and J genes are TRBV5-1 and TRBJ1-6; no clear D gene. Germline V lookup: CDR1 SGHRS, CDR2 YFSETQ. Trimming pared 1 base from V and 0 bases from J, leaving 5 bases between. The CDR3 runs 15 residues. CDR3 sequence (DNA): TGCGCCAGCAGCTTGCTCAGCTCCTATAATTCACCCCTCCACTTT. It translates to CASSLLSSYNSPLHF.

The CDR3 loop reads CASSISGVGTEAFF. The CDR3 coding sequence is TGTGCCAGTAGTATTTCCGGAGTAGGCACTGAAGCTTTCTTT. The chain combines TRBV19 with TRBJ1-1, with unresolved D. V was pared by 3 bases and J by 4 bases, with 12 bases between. CDR1 is LNHDA, CDR2 SQIVND, per germline (reference sequence). The CDR3 runs to 14 residues.

CDR3 protein: CASSVGQGGLGANVLTF. CDR3 nucleotides: TGTGCCAGCAGCGTAGGACAGGGGGGACTTGGGGCCAACGTCCTGACTTTC. This sequence joins TRBV9 and TRBJ2-6; 9 nucleotides match TRBD1. With 0 bases clipped from V and 3 bases from J, the junction kept 4 bases outside the gene matches. CDR1 is SGDLS and CDR2 is YYNGEE in the germline V gene. The CDR3 totals 17 residues.

The chain carries TRBV6-4 and TRBJ2-1; TRBD2 agrees at 9 bases. This CDR3 region has 15 residues. After removal of 3 bases from V and 6 bases from J, the junction contained 6 bases not matched to a gene. Germline V gene data show CDR1 as MRHNA and CDR2 as SNTAGT. This chain's CDR3 is CASSEASGDTNEQFF. Written as DNA, the CDR3 is TGTGCCAGCAGTGAAGCTAGCGGGGATACCAATGAGCAGTTCTTC.

This clone was recorded a few times. The chain employs TRBV2 and TRBJ1-1; 7 bases fit TRBD1. The germline CDR1 and CDR2 sequences are SNHLY and FYNNEI. This CDR3 contains 14 residues. V was pared by 6 bases and J by 7 bases, with 11 bases of the junction left unmatched. In DNA form, the CDR3 reads TGTGCCAGCAGGAGAGACAGGGATGCTATTGAAGCTTTCTTT. This encodes CASRRDRDAIEAFF.

The chain's CDR3 is CASRPADAEAFF. For the CDR3, the DNA is TGTGCCAGTAGACCAGCGGACGCTGAAGCTTTCTTT. This chain joins TRBV19 and TRBJ1-1; D is ambiguous. Deletions cut 6 bases from V and 6 bases from J, with 11 bases between. This CDR3 has 12 residues. The germline V gene encodes CDR1 LNHDA and CDR2 SQIVND (reference sequence).

The CDR3 DNA reads as TGTGCTAGTGGTTTGGTACTAGCGGGGGGGCCTACTGAGCAGTTCTTC. Its translation: CASGLVLAGGPTEQFF. The chain recombines TRBV12-5 with TRBJ2-1, with 13 bases identical to TRBD2. CDR3 size: 16 residues. CDR1 is LGHNT, CDR2 FRNRAP, per germline. J lost 9 bases, V lost 0 bases, and 5 bases had no gene match.

The chain joins TRBV5-1 to TRBJ2-7, with 9 bases fitting TRBD1. The CDR3 runs to 16 residues. With 4 bases clipped from V and 2 bases from J, the junction kept 10 bases outside the gene matches. Germline CDR1 is SGHRS and CDR2 is YFSETQ. As DNA, the CDR3 is TGCGCCAGCAGCATAACCCCGGGACAGGGAACCTACGAGCAGTACTTC. It specifies CASSITPGQGTYEQYF.

The chain employs TRBV11-2 and TRBJ2-7; D remains unclear. V was clipped by 4 bases and J by 4 bases, with 5 bases between them. CDR3 size: 11 residues. The germline gives CDR1 SGHAT, CDR2 FQNNGV. CDR3 sequence (DNA): TGTGCCAGCAGCTCCCATTACGAGCAGTACTTC. The encoded protein is CASSSHYEQYF. The full variable domain, rest sourced from reference TRBV11-2 and TRBJ2-7, is EAGVAQSPRYKIIEKRQSVAFWCNPISGHATLYWYQQILGQGPKLLIQFQNNGVVDDSQLPKDRFSAERLKGVDSTLKIQPAKLEDSAVYLCASSSHYEQYFGPGTRLTVT.

The J gene is TRBJ2-1, the V gene TRBV28; tentatively, D is TRBD1 (6 bases). Germline V gene data show CDR1 as MDHEN and CDR2 as SYDVKM. This CDR3 has 16 amino acids. The germline V and J ends were trimmed by 2 bases and 7 bases, with 18 bases remaining between them. CDR3 in amino acids: CASSLPLRGQGNEQFF. The CDR3 bases are TGTGCCAGCAGTTTACCCCTACGGGGACAAGGGAATGAGCAGTTCTTC.